This T cell receptor beta chain was recorded in a study of T cells in Graves' hyperthyroidism and ophthalmopathy. Overall study: Peripheral blood was drawn at first diagnosis, prior to all treatment.

This clonotype has ten or more counts. The germline gives CDR1 SGDLS, CDR2 YYNGEE. The CDR3 contains 15 residues. V shed 2 bases and J shed 9 bases, with 18 bases lying between them. What was amplified from RNA transcripts were TCR beta CDR3 regions. The HTBI primer set drove a first-round RT-PCR of the TCR CDR3. TCRdb redid the calling of the multiplex PCR reads with MiXCR, one entry per CDR3 protein. This table holds approximately 320,000 distinct CDR3 sequences, approximately 16% found once. Uncontrolled infection, other autoimmune disease, pregnancy and lactation each barred patients from inclusion. Diagnoses used clinical symptoms, serum thyroxine and TRAb, thyroid ultrasound and orbital computed tomography. About 9.4 ml fresh peripheral blood yielded the PBMCs.

The chain couples TRBV9 to TRBJ2-1; no reliable D call. The source of this sequence is a young man with Graves' hyperthyroidism. Sequencing was done on a sample of blood. CDR3 nucleotides: TGTGCCAGCAGCGTTCGGGTAGAACCACCGACTGAGCAGTTCTTC. Encoded protein: CASSVRVEPPTEQFF.